This T cell receptor (beta chain) is drawn from a study of tumor-infiltrating lymphocytes in localized non-small cell lung cancer. TCRdb's copy holds only in-frame clones and misses some; the assay was immunoSEQ multiplex PCR. Of around 8,900 clones listed, 55% to 75% were seen once; the top ten hold 14% to 15%. Germline V gives CDR1 LNHDA, CDR2 SQIVND (reference sequence). Trimming took 3 bases from V and 2 from J, leaving 11 bases between them. The CDR3 is made up of 15 amino acids. This clonotype was obtained from a human donor with non-small cell lung cancer. Input material: lung tumor tissue. The V and J genes are TRBV19 and TRBJ1-5; D is possibly TRBD1 (6 bases). The CDR3 is CASSIGQLGNQPQHF. Written as DNA, the CDR3 is TGTGCCAGTAGTATCGGACAGCTAGGCAATCAGCCCCAGCATTTT.